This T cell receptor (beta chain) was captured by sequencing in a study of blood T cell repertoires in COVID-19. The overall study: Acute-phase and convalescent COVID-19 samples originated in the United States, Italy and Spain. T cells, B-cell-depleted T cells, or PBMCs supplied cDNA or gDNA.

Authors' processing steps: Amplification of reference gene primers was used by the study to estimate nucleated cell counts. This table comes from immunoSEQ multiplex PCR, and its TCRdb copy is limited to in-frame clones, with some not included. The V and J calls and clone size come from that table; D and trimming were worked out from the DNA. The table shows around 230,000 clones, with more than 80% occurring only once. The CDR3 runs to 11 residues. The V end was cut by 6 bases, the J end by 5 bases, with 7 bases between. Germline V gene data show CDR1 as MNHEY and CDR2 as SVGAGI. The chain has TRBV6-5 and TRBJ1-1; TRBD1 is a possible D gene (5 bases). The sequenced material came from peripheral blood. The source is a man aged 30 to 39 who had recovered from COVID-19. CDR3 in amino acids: CASSRQTEAFF. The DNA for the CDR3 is TGTGCCAGCAGCCGACAGACTGAAGCTTTCTTT.